These 17 T cell receptor beta chains share one sample of origin, sequenced in a study of T cell clones after liver transplantation. TCRdb's table, derived via immunoSEQ multiplex PCR, lists solely in-frame clones and lacks some. The data show tens of thousands of clones, about 70% seen once. The material was CD4+ T cells from blood, obtained before liver transplant. Receptor source: a human donor who received a liver transplant.

The chain links TRBV5-4 to TRBJ2-6, with D tentatively TRBD1 (6 bases). Trimming shortened V by 4 bases and J by 0 bases, and 11 bases separated the two germline ends. The CDR3 is made up of 16 amino acids. Germline V gives CDR1 SGHNT, CDR2 YYREEE (reference sequence). The CDR3 sequence is CASSLDRISGANVLTF. The CDR3 DNA reads TGTGCCAGCAGCCTAGACAGGATCTCTGGGGCCAACGTCCTGACTTTC.

The rearrangement joins TRBV11-3 to TRBJ1-3; D possibly corresponds to TRBD1 (5 bases). There are 13 residues in the CDR3. Trimming took off 0 bases at V and 6 bases at J, with 6 bases between the two ends. The germline CDR1 and CDR2 sequences are SGHNT and YENEEA. CDR3 bases: TGTGCCAGCAGCTTAGAAGGACAAAACACCATATATTTT. Residues: CASSLEGQNTIYF. Supplemented by reference TRBV11-3 and TRBJ1-3, the full variable domain reads EAGVVQSPRYKIIEKKQPVAFWCNPISGHNTLYWYLQNLGQGPELLIRYENEEAVDDSQLPKDRFSAERLKGVDSTLKIQPAELGDSAVYLCASSLEGQNTIYFGEGSWLTVV.

The gene calls are TRBV19 and TRBJ1-2, with D maybe TRBD1 (5 bases). This CDR3 spans 14 amino acids. V shed 2 bases and J shed 2 bases, with 9 bases lying between them. CDR1 and CDR2 from the germline V gene are LNHDA and SQIVND (reference sequence). This CDR3 reads CASSISRGNYGYTF. Written as DNA, the CDR3 is TGTGCCAGTAGTATAAGTAGGGGAAACTATGGCTACACCTTC.

This clone was seen a handful of times. CDR3 residues: CAWSWQYEQYF. The CDR3 nucleotides are TGTGCCTGGAGCTGGCAATACGAGCAGTACTTC. The V gene is TRBV30, the J gene TRBJ2-7; D ambiguous. The ends were cut back, 3 bases at V and 4 bases at J, with 7 bases in the middle. The CDR3 runs 11 residues. CDR1 GTSNPN and CDR2 SVGIG come from the germline V gene (reference sequence).

V is TRBV18 and J is TRBJ1-5; D is unresolved. The germline V and J ends were trimmed by 0 bases and 7 bases, with 7 bases remaining between them. The CDR3 is 13 residues long. CDR1 is KGHSH and CDR2 is LQKENI in the germline V gene. CDR3: CASSPPTGQPQHF. The CDR3 DNA follows: TGTGCCAGCTCACCACCGACCGGGCAGCCCCAGCATTTT.

This clone was picked up a small number of times. V usage is TRBV11-2 and J usage is TRBJ2-7; possibly TRBD2 for D (5 bases). There are 14 residues in the CDR3. Trimming left V 4 bases short and J 1 base short, with 11 bases between. The V gene's germline CDR1 is SGHAT and CDR2 FQNNGV. The CDR3 sequence: CASSYLRGSYEQYF. CDR3 DNA sequence: TGTGCCAGCAGCTATCTACGGGGATCCTACGAGCAGTACTTC.

The chain recombines TRBV7-9 with TRBJ1-1; 7 positions match TRBD1. J was trimmed by 4 bases and V by 5 bases; bases with no gene match: 13. Germline CDR1 is SEHNR and CDR2 is FQNEAQ (reference sequence). This CDR3 has 16 residues. CDR3 protein: CASSTGVRGPGTEAFF. CDR3 DNA sequence: TGTGCCAGCAGCACTGGGGTGAGGGGGCCGGGCACTGAAGCTTTCTTT.

V and J are TRBV5-1 and TRBJ1-4, with TRBD1 matching 7 bases. The J segment lost 2 bases and the V segment lost 4 bases, leaving 8 bases of the junction unmatched. CDR1 and CDR2 from the germline V gene are SGHRS and YFSETQ. This CDR3 is 16 amino acids long. The CDR3 DNA follows: TGCGCCAGCAGCCAGGGACAGAGTTCCACTAATGAAAAACTGTTTTTT. This gives the protein CASSQGQSSTNEKLFF.

The V and J genes are TRBV10-3 and TRBJ1-3; 9 bases are a match to TRBD1. V lost 6 bases to trimming and J lost 8 bases; unmatched junction nucleotides: 2. Germline-derived CDR1 and CDR2 are ENHRY and SYGVKD. The length of the CDR3 is 12 residues. The CDR3 is CAISRTGDTIYF. CDR3 coding DNA: TGTGCCATCAGCCGGACAGGGGACACCATATATTTT.

The chain uses TRBV10-3 and TRBJ1-1, with 10 bases matching TRBD1. The trim removed 3 bases at V and 5 bases at J, leaving 6 bases unmatched. This CDR3 has 15 amino acids. Germline values: CDR1 ENHRY, CDR2 SYGVKD. The CDR3 loop is CAISEKGTGVTEAFF. The CDR3 DNA follows: TGTGCCATCAGTGAAAAGGGGACAGGGGTAACTGAAGCTTTCTTT.

As concerns this clone: A read error may explain this, as a much larger clone is one base away. This chain links TRBV11-2 with TRBJ2-7, with TRBD1 matching over 11 bases. CDR3 size: 14 residues. In germline, CDR1 is SGHAT, CDR2 FQNNGV. J gave up 3 bases and V 4 bases, and 2 bases lay outside the gene matches. CDR3 sequence: CASSSGTGGYEQYF. DNA for the CDR3: TGTGCCAGCAGCTCCGGGACAGGGGGCTACGAGCAGTACTTC.

This clone was found a few times. This chain uses TRBV4-1 with TRBJ2-2; 7 bases agree with TRBD1. Germline CDR1 is MGHRA and CDR2 is YSYEKL. CDR3 length equals 16 residues. With 5 bases clipped from V and 3 bases from J, the junction kept 9 bases outside the gene matches. Here the CDR3 DNA reads TGCGCCAGCAGCGTCCGACAGGGCATAGACACCGGGGAGCTGTTTTTT. Its translation: CASSVRQGIDTGELFF.

This clone was counted a few times. The V call is TRBV11-3, the J call TRBJ2-3, with TRBD1 matching 8 bases. The CDR3 has 16 residues. Losses at the gene ends were 5 bases for V and 3 bases for J; bases not matched to a gene: 10. The germline CDR1 and CDR2 sequences are SGHNT and YENEEA. The chain's CDR3 is CASSASTGGVTDTQYF. Written as DNA, the CDR3 is TGTGCCAGCAGCGCCTCCACAGGGGGAGTAACAGATACGCAGTATTTT.

The CDR3 region has the DNA TGTGCCAGCAGCCAAGACGGGGAATTCACAGATACGCAGTATTTT. This encodes CASSQDGEFTDTQYF. This chain uses TRBV4-2 with TRBJ2-3; the D gene is possibly TRBD2 (5 bases). The germline gives CDR1 LGHNA, CDR2 YNFKEQ. V was pared by 0 bases and J by 2 bases, with 9 bases between. CDR3 size: 15 residues.

Of note for this clone: The junction shows a germline mismatch at one end, possibly a read error. The chain has TRBV15 and TRBJ2-1; 7 bases map to TRBD1. In germline, CDR1 is LNHNV, CDR2 YYDKDF (reference sequence). CDR3 length: 12 residues. This CDR3 is CATSIVETGKVF. In DNA form, the CDR3 reads TGTGCCACCAGCATAGTGGAGACAGGGAAGGTCTTC. The entire variable domain, with the rest obtained from reference TRBV15 and TRBJ2-1, is as follows: DAMVIQNPRYQVTQFGKPVTLSCSQTLNHNVMYWYQQKSSQAPKLLFHYYDKDFNNEADTPDNFQSRRPNTSFCFLDIRSPGLGDTAMYLCATSIVETGKVFGPGTRLTVL.

The chain joins TRBV5-1 to TRBJ1-5, with D maybe TRBD1 (5 bases). Deletions cut 2 bases from V and 2 bases from J, with 8 bases between. The CDR3 consists of 14 residues. Germline CDR1 is SGHRS and CDR2 is YFSETQ. The CDR3 sequence: CASSLSGRNQPQHF. The DNA for the CDR3 is TGCGCCAGCAGCTTATCAGGGCGCAATCAGCCCCAGCATTTT.

The chain recombines TRBV25-1 with TRBJ2-7; no firm D call. CDR1 and CDR2 from the germline V gene are MGHDK and SYGVNS. Between the trimmed V and J ends, which lost 4 bases and 1 base, there was a span of 5 bases. There are 12 residues in the CDR3. This chain's CDR3 is CASSGVSYEQYF. CDR3 coding DNA: TGTGCCAGCAGTGGCGTATCCTACGAGCAGTACTTC.